This TCR beta chain was documented in a study of blood T cell repertoires in COVID-19. Study-wide background: COVID-19 samples, acute and convalescent, were from the United States, Italy and Spain. PBMCs, B-cell-depleted T cells, or T cells provided the cDNA or gDNA that made up the material.

V shed 1 base and J shed 2 bases, with 17 bases lying between them. CDR1 and CDR2 from the germline V gene are MGHRA and YSYEKL. The CDR3 has 17 residues. TCRdb's table, derived via immunoSEQ multiplex PCR, lists solely in-frame clones and lacks some. The sample has around 380,000 clones; roughly 80% are singletons. The source material was peripheral blood. J is TRBJ1-1 and V is TRBV4-1, with a possible D match to TRBD1 (6 bases). The TCR comes from a human donor with acute or convalescent COVID-19. The donor label of this sample is uncertain. The CDR3 sequence: CASSQGQGSRRNTEAFF. In DNA form, the CDR3 reads TGCGCCAGCAGCCAAGGGCAGGGGAGTCGTAGAAACACTGAAGCTTTCTTT.